This T cell receptor (beta chain) was observed in a study of identifying expanded T cells in peripheral blood. General study points: Variance in clone template counts between approximately two-week samples significantly increased with total template count across all healthy donors. Over two and four weeks, about 16 and 19 clones changed, versus around 1.3 between replicates.

Some clones are missing from TCRdb's copy, which holds only in-frame ones; the method was immunoSEQ multiplex PCR. This sample has over 45,000 clones; around four fifths occur once, and the top ten carry approximately 17%. No infections or other immune events were documented during collection. A note on this clone: As yet, its antigen is unknown.

Germline assignment: CDR1 SGHNT and CDR2 YYREEE (reference sequence). The CDR3 loop spans 16 amino acids. The V gene lost 0 bases and the J gene lost 4 bases, with 16 bases spanning the gap. Sample: blood. This TCR derives from a person aged 18-69 years in good health. The chain employs TRBV5-4 and TRBJ1-2; possible D gene TRBD1, 5 bases. In nucleotides, the CDR3 is TGTGCCAGCAGCTTGGGTGTGACAGTGGGTTTCTATGGCTACACCTTC. Translated: CASSLGVTVGFYGYTF.